Following are 5 T cell receptor beta chains from one sample sequenced in a study of cytomegalovirus exposure and HLA in healthy donors. Repertoires were generated with immunoSEQ multiplex PCR, while TCRdb's copy carries only in-frame clones and drops some. The table lists around 300,000 clones, around 90% of them singletons. Sequenced sample: PBMCs. Receptors originate from a woman aged 25 to 39 in good health and CMV-seropositive.

The chain couples TRBV5-1 to TRBJ2-5, with D perhaps given as TRBD1 or TRBD2 (5 bases each). CDR3 size: 14 residues. V lost 5 bases to trimming and J lost 2 bases, with 13 bases between them. Germline CDR1 is SGHRS and CDR2 is YFSETQ. The DNA of the CDR3 is TGCGCCAGCAGAGTGGGACGGAATCAAGAGACCCAGTACTTC. Translating gives CASRVGRNQETQYF.

The chain links TRBV30 to TRBJ1-1; possible D gene TRBD1, 5 bases. Trimming took off 5 bases at V and 1 base at J, with 14 bases between the two ends. The CDR3 is 14 residues long. Germline V gene data show CDR1 as GTSNPN and CDR2 as SVGIG (reference sequence). The CDR3 is CAWVPGLQNTEAFF. CDR3 coding DNA: TGTGCCTGGGTGCCGGGACTTCAGAACACTGAAGCTTTCTTT.

J is TRBJ2-5 and V is TRBV25-1; TRBD1 agrees at 7 bases. Per the germline V gene, CDR1 is MGHDK and CDR2 is SYGVNS. The junction had 1 base not matched to a gene; V was cut back by 5 bases and J by 1 base. The CDR3 loop spans 13 amino acids. The chain's CDR3 is CASSPGGQETQYF. In DNA form, the CDR3 reads TGTGCCAGCAGTCCAGGGGGCCAAGAGACCCAGTACTTC.

The V and J genes are TRBV28 and TRBJ1-5; possible D gene TRBD1, 5 bases. CDR3 length: 14 amino acids. The V gene's germline CDR1 is MDHEN and CDR2 SYDVKM. V was cut by 6 bases and J by 4 bases, with 13 bases left in between. This chain's CDR3 is CASRTADTNQPQHF. The CDR3, as DNA: TGTGCCAGCAGAACAGCGGACACAAATCAGCCCCAGCATTTT. The variable domain in full, completed from reference TRBV28 and TRBJ1-5, reads DVKVTQSSRYLVKRTGEKVFLECVQDMDHENMFWYRQDPGLGLRLIYFSYDVKMKEKGDIPEGYSVSREKKERFSLILESASTNQTSMYLCASRTADTNQPQHFGDGTRLSIL.

The chain employs TRBV10-3 and TRBJ2-3; D tentatively reads TRBD1 or TRBD2 (6 bases each). Trimming removed 1 base from V and 6 bases from J, with 8 bases in between. The CDR3 spans 13 residues. The germline V gene has CDR1 ENHRY and CDR2 SYGVKD. The CDR3 region has the DNA TGTGCCATCAGTGAGTGGGGGGCTGATACGCAGTATTTT. It codes for CAISEWGADTQYF.